The rows below give T cell receptor beta chains drawn from one sample of a study of T cell responses to AZD1222 COVID-19 vaccine. Profiling relied on immunoSEQ multiplex PCR, and the TCRdb table lists in-frame clones only, not all of them. The data contain 150,000 to 180,000 clones, roughly 90% of them seen just once; the ten biggest clones take up about 1.6%. Source: peripheral blood, taken 28 days after the second AZD1222 dose. The receptors originated from an adult who received the AZD1222 COVID-19 vaccine. CDR3s include the opening cysteine and the closing phenylalanine or tryptophan. Each record gives: J gene, V gene, clone size, D gene, CDR3 protein, CDR3 DNA. D genes are given only for firm matches. Where a row states a size, it is once, few, many or the class of an expanded clone; other rows omit it.

J: TRBJ1-2
V: TRBV5-6
size: .
D: TRBD1
CDR3: CASGQTGTEPFYGYTF
DNA: TGTGCCAGCGGCCAAACCGGGACAGAGCCTTTCTATGGCTACACCTTC

J: TRBJ2-1
V: TRBV27
size: .
D: .
CDR3: CASSVISSYNEQFF
DNA: TGTGCCAGCAGTGTAATAAGCTCCTACAATGAGCAGTTCTTC

J: TRBJ2-7
V: TRBV5-1
size: .
D: .
CDR3: CASSFFAGSSGPGVQYF
DNA: TGCGCCAGCAGCTTTTTTGCCGGCAGTTCAGGTCCCGGGGTGCAGTACTTC

J: TRBJ1-2
V: TRBV5-6
size: .
D: .
CDR3: CASSSHLDPLGGYTF
DNA: TGTGCCAGCAGCTCCCACCTGGACCCTCTAGGAGGCTACACCTTC

J: TRBJ2-3
V: TRBV6-5
size: .
D: .
CDR3: CASSTGGPTDTQYF
DNA: TGTGCCAGCAGTACGGGGGGCCCCACAGATACGCAGTATTTT

J: TRBJ2-5
V: TRBV9
size: .
D: .
CDR3: CASSVGTGSAKGETQYF
DNA: TGTGCCAGCAGCGTAGGTACAGGCTCTGCTAAAGGAGAGACCCAGTACTTC

J: TRBJ1-1
V: TRBV11-2
size: .
D: .
CDR3: CASSPSVPEAFF
DNA: TGTGCCAGCAGCCCTTCCGTCCCTGAAGCTTTCTTT

J: TRBJ2-2
V: TRBV23-1
size: .
D: .
CDR3: CASSHMNPGELFF
DNA: TGCGCCAGCAGTCATATGAACCCCGGGGAGCTGTTTTTT

J: TRBJ2-1
V: TRBV7-3
size: .
D: .
CDR3: CASSLGPNNEQFF
DNA: TGTGCCAGCAGCTTAGGGCCAAACAATGAGCAGTTCTTC

J: TRBJ2-3
V: TRBV5-4
size: many
D: TRBD1
CDR3: CASSLDRGVTDTQYF
DNA: TGTGCCAGCAGCTTGGACAGGGGAGTCACAGATACGCAGTATTTT

J: TRBJ2-7
V: TRBV6-1
size: .
D: .
CDR3: CASSESFGRSYEQYF
DNA: TGTGCCAGCAGTGAGAGCTTCGGACGGTCCTACGAGCAGTACTTC

J: TRBJ1-2
V: TRBV25-1
size: .
D: .
CDR3: CASRRGENYGYTF
DNA: TGTGCCAGCAGGAGGGGGGAAAACTATGGCTACACCTTC

J: TRBJ2-7
V: TRBV13
size: .
D: .
CDR3: CASSLVRVSYEQYF
DNA: TGTGCCAGCAGCTTGGTACGGGTGTCCTACGAGCAGTACTTC

J: TRBJ2-5
V: TRBV5-4
size: .
D: TRBD1
CDR3: CASSLTGAGETQYF
DNA: TGTGCCAGCAGCTTGACAGGGGCCGGGGAGACCCAGTACTTC

J: TRBJ2-7
V: TRBV9
size: .
D: TRBD1
CDR3: CASSMGQGPYEQYF
DNA: TGTGCCAGCAGTATGGGACAGGGCCCCTACGAGCAGTACTTC

J: TRBJ1-4
V: TRBV27
size: few
D: TRBD1
CDR3: CASSSLGTGDEKLFF
DNA: TGTGCCAGCAGCAGTTTAGGTACAGGGGACGAAAAACTGTTTTTT

J: TRBJ2-3
V: TRBV2
size: once
D: .
CDR3: CASSGNRNTQYF
DNA: TGTGCCAGCAGCGGCAATAGGAATACGCAGTATTTT

J: TRBJ2-5
V: TRBV11-2
size: .
D: .
CDR3: CASSSQVLGGETQYF
DNA: TGTGCCAGCAGCTCTCAGGTCTTAGGTGGAGAGACCCAGTACTTC

J: TRBJ2-5
V: TRBV7-9
size: .
D: .
CDR3: CASRGRVKETQYF
DNA: TGTGCCAGCAGGGGCAGGGTGAAGGAGACCCAGTACTTC

J: TRBJ1-4
V: TRBV24-1
size: .
D: .
CDR3: CATRLQEVGEKLFF
DNA: TGTGCCACCAGACTACAAGAGGTGGGTGAAAAACTGTTTTTT

J: TRBJ1-3
V: TRBV5-1
size: .
D: TRBD1
CDR3: CASKGASSGNTIYF
DNA: TGCGCCAGCAAGGGGGCGAGCTCTGGAAACACCATATATTTT

J: TRBJ2-7
V: TRBV7-9
size: once
D: .
CDR3: CASTDGRPYEQYF
DNA: TGTGCCAGCACCGACGGAAGGCCCTACGAGCAGTACTTC

J: TRBJ2-7
V: TRBV23-1
size: once
D: .
CDR3: CARRGRTISSSYEQYF
DNA: TGCGCCAGAAGGGGTCGGACAATTAGTAGCTCCTACGAGCAGTACTTC

J: TRBJ1-6
V: TRBV5-6
size: .
D: .
CDR3: CASSFSSLNSPLHF
DNA: TGTGCCAGCAGCTTTTCCAGTCTCAATTCACCCCTCCACTTT

J: TRBJ2-7
V: TRBV11-2
size: .
D: .
CDR3: CASSLGGTTNRAEQYF
DNA: TGTGCCAGCAGCTTAGGGGGGACTACCAACAGGGCCGAGCAGTACTTC

J: TRBJ1-5
V: TRBV27
size: .
D: TRBD1
CDR3: CASSRTGDSGNQPQHF
DNA: TGTGCCAGCAGTCGAACAGGGGACTCGGGCAATCAGCCCCAGCATTTT

J: TRBJ1-2
V: TRBV6-5
size: .
D: TRBD1
CDR3: CASRGQGGYTF
DNA: TGTGCCAGCCGAGGACAGGGGGGCTACACCTTC

J: TRBJ1-1
V: TRBV5-8
size: .
D: .
CDR3: CASSPGQIGAFF
DNA: TGTGCCAGCAGCCCTGGACAGATCGGAGCTTTCTTT

J: TRBJ1-2
V: TRBV19
size: .
D: TRBD1
CDR3: CASGGEGAMGDREYGYTF
DNA: TGTGCCAGCGGCGGGGAGGGGGCCATGGGGGACAGGGAGTATGGCTACACCTTC

J: TRBJ1-1
V: TRBV10-2
size: .
D: .
CDR3: CASRDTLNTEAFF
DNA: TGCGCCAGCAGGGACACTTTGAACACTGAAGCTTTCTTT

J: TRBJ1-2
V: TRBV11-2
size: once
D: .
CDR3: CASSLAQPYYGYTF
DNA: TGTGCCAGCAGCTTAGCACAGCCCTACTATGGCTACACCTTC

J: TRBJ2-5
V: TRBV9
size: once
D: TRBD2
CDR3: CASSARGLAGLTLQETQYF
DNA: TGTGCCAGCAGCGCCAGGGGACTAGCGGGACTTACGCTCCAAGAGACCCAGTACTTC

J: TRBJ2-7
V: TRBV4-1
size: .
D: .
CDR3: CASSQGPGQSYEQYF
DNA: TGCGCCAGCAGCCAGGGGCCTGGACAGTCCTACGAGCAGTACTTC

J: TRBJ1-5
V: TRBV7-8
size: .
D: .
CDR3: CASSQDRVSNQPQHF
DNA: TGTGCCAGCAGCCAAGACAGAGTTAGCAATCAGCCCCAGCATTTT

J: TRBJ1-2
V: TRBV19
size: .
D: .
CDR3: CASRTSTYGYTF
DNA: TGTGCCAGTAGAACCAGCACCTATGGCTACACCTTC

J: TRBJ2-1
V: TRBV11-2
size: .
D: .
CDR3: CASSFYARRFEQFF
DNA: TGTGCCAGCAGCTTCTATGCCAGGCGTTTTGAGCAGTTCTTC

J: TRBJ1-1
V: TRBV7-9
size: .
D: .
CDR3: CASSSRRGGTEAFF
DNA: TGTGCCAGCAGCTCCAGACGGGGCGGCACTGAAGCTTTCTTT

J: TRBJ1-1
V: TRBV6-1
size: .
D: TRBD1
CDR3: CASSESGQGKAFF
DNA: TGTGCCAGCAGTGAATCGGGACAGGGAAAGGCTTTCTTT

J: TRBJ1-5
V: TRBV6-5
size: .
D: .
CDR3: CASSYRWDTSNQPQHF
DNA: TGTGCCAGCAGTTACCGCTGGGACACTAGCAATCAGCCCCAGCATTTT

J: TRBJ2-5
V: TRBV3-1/TRBV3-2
size: .
D: .
CDR3: CASSHWDTSAKETQYF
DNA: TGTGCCAGCAGCCATTGGGACACTAGCGCAAAAGAGACCCAGTACTTC

J: TRBJ2-1
V: TRBV3-1/TRBV3-2
size: once
D: .
CDR3: CASSQSPPQGLAYNEQFF
DNA: TGTGCCAGCAGCCAAAGCCCGCCCCAGGGGCTTGCCTACAATGAGCAGTTCTTC

J: TRBJ2-7
V: TRBV30
size: few
D: .
CDR3: CAWSAGAYEQYF
DNA: TGTGCCTGGAGTGCAGGTGCCTACGAGCAGTACTTC

J: TRBJ1-1
V: TRBV2
size: .
D: .
CDR3: CASPLVGGPNTEAFF
DNA: TGTGCCAGCCCGCTCGTAGGGGGACCGAACACTGAAGCTTTCTTT

J: TRBJ2-1
V: TRBV7-3
size: .
D: .
CDR3: CASSRRSGYNNEQFF
DNA: TGTGCCAGCAGCCGTAGATCGGGGTACAACAATGAGCAGTTCTTC

J: TRBJ2-1
V: TRBV11-3
size: .
D: .
CDR3: CASSLGTDFYNEQFF
DNA: TGTGCCAGCAGCCTAGGGACGGATTTCTACAATGAGCAGTTCTTC

J: TRBJ1-2
V: TRBV5-6
size: once
D: TRBD1
CDR3: CASSFRDRVWGYTF
DNA: TGTGCCAGCAGCTTCCGGGACAGGGTTTGGGGCTACACCTTC

J: TRBJ1-5
V: TRBV6-5
size: .
D: .
CDR3: CASRGSNQPQHF
DNA: TGTGCCAGCCGAGGAAGCAATCAGCCCCAGCATTTT

J: TRBJ2-1
V: TRBV29-1
size: .
D: .
CDR3: CSVVWAHEQFF
DNA: TGCAGCGTTGTATGGGCCCATGAGCAGTTCTTC

J: TRBJ2-5
V: TRBV29-1
size: .
D: .
CDR3: CSVVRDGETQYF
DNA: TGCAGCGTTGTGAGGGATGGGGAGACCCAGTACTTC

J: TRBJ1-1
V: TRBV7-9
size: .
D: .
CDR3: CASSPTRRTEAFF
DNA: TGTGCCAGCAGCCCAACTCGGCGCACTGAAGCTTTCTTT

J: TRBJ1-2
V: TRBV5-6
size: .
D: .
CDR3: CASSLSDSLYGYTF
DNA: TGTGCCAGCAGCTTGTCGGACAGCCTCTATGGCTACACCTTC

J: TRBJ1-5
V: TRBV19
size: .
D: TRBD1
CDR3: CASSILGQTYSNQPQHF
DNA: TGTGCCAGTAGTATTTTGGGACAGACCTATAGCAATCAGCCCCAGCATTTT

J: TRBJ2-3
V: TRBV7-2
size: .
D: .
CDR3: CASSSRSLADTQYF
DNA: TGTGCCAGCAGCTCTCGGAGCTTGGCAGATACGCAGTATTTT

J: TRBJ2-1
V: TRBV7-3
size: .
D: TRBD2
CDR3: CASSYEPPGLAENNEQFF
DNA: TGTGCCAGCAGCTACGAGCCCCCGGGACTAGCGGAGAACAATGAGCAGTTCTTC